This T cell receptor beta chain was recorded in a study of shared clonotypes between healthy human individuals. The study, taken as a whole, reports: In this cohort, only blood was sampled, and tissue repertoires likely differ. Against clonotypes common to all four donors, non-shared ones had lower generation probabilities.

It was into CD45RA+ naive and CD45RA-negative memory subsets that the CD4+ cells were split. The ends were cut back, 8 bases at V and 0 bases at J, with 14 bases in the middle. The CDR3 runs 14 residues. Germline V lookup: CDR1 LNHDA, CDR2 SQIVND (reference sequence). Profiling relied on immunoSEQ multiplex PCR, and the TCRdb table lists in-frame clones only, not all of them. The profile shows 2 million to 2.5 million clones, 80% to 95% of them singletons. With regard to this clone: No antigen is known for it.

The source material was naive CD4+ T cells from PBMCs. Subset in this sample: CD45RA+ positively selected. The receptor's source is a man younger than 35 in good health. Some clones in this sample may be carry-over from other donors' samples. The chain combines TRBV19 with TRBJ2-7, with D tentatively TRBD2 (7 bases). CDR3 loop: CASRGAESSYEQYF. In DNA form, the CDR3 reads TGTGCCAGTCGGGGGGCCGAGAGCTCCTACGAGCAGTACTTC. Supplemented by reference TRBV19 and TRBJ2-7, the full variable domain reads DGGITQSPKYLFRKEGQNVTLSCEQNLNHDAMYWYRQDPGQGLRLIYYSQIVNDFQKGDIAEGYSVSREKKESFPLTVTSAQKNPTAFYLCASRGAESSYEQYFGPGTRLTVT.